What follows describes a single T cell receptor (beta chain). Its matching antigen is unknown. Deep-level assay runs were performed. Sequencing used immunoSEQ multiplex PCR; TCRdb keeps in-frame clones, though not all of them. The profile shows around 2.1 million clones, approximately 94% of them singletons. This record belongs to a study of shared clonotypes between healthy human individuals. Study details: Aged between 18 and 49, the donors were two women and three men. A donor's plate count was three for CD4 naive and three for CD4 memory; CD8 naive had two and CD8 memory one. Overall study findings and caveats: About 5% of naive CD4 clonotypes were shared across a few donors.

Naive-designated CD8 cells lacked CD45RO, were positively enriched for CCR7, and omitted terminally differentiated effector memory CD45RA+ cells. The TCR was taken from a man in his late teens or twenties in good health. Some clones in this sample may be carry-over from other donors' samples. Sequenced material: naive CD8+ T cells from PBMCs.

The DNA for the CDR3 is TGTGCCATCAGTGAGACTATGGACAGGGGGCGGATAGCGGGAGTGACGGGACCAGATACGCAGTATTTT. Amino acids: CAISETMDRGRIAGVTGPDTQYF. V is TRBV10-3 and J is TRBJ2-3; 11 positions match TRBD1. The germline gives CDR1 ENHRY, CDR2 SYGVKD. CDR3 size: 23 residues. After removal of 2 bases from V and 4 bases from J, the junction contained 26 bases not matched to a gene.